Listed below are T cell receptor beta chains from one sample, sequenced in a study of post-analysis software for immune sequencing data. A single record per CDR3 protein comes from TCRdb applying MiXCR to the PCR reads. The sample consists of about half a million distinct CDR3 sequences, under 55% of them appearing once. Source material: blood. The receptors shown here come from a girl under 18 with multiple sclerosis. Each CDR3 is given with its conserved first and last residue. The D gene is left open where the match is weak. Clone size is shown for a subset of rows, as once, few, many or a class of expanded clone.

>TRBV7-9|.|14|.|TRBJ1-1
CASSLTLGGTEAFF
TGTGCCAGCAGCCTTACCCTAGGTGGGACTGAAGCTTTCTTT
>TRBV5-1|few|16|TRBD2|TRBJ2-1
CASSLAPAGGLDEQFF
TGCGCCAGCAGCTTGGCCCCAGCGGGAGGGCTGGATGAGCAGTTCTTC
>TRBV20-1|.|17|.|TRBJ2-6
CSAPRAGATSGANVLTF
TGCAGTGCTCCCCGGGCAGGGGCAACCTCTGGGGCCAACGTCCTGACTTTC
>TRBV7-9|.|13|TRBD1|TRBJ1-2
CASSSQGAKGYTF
TGTGCCAGCAGCTCTCAGGGGGCAAAGGGCTACACCTTC
>TRBV4-1|.|15|.|TRBJ1-6
CASSQGTQGGSPLHF
TGCGCCAGCAGCCAAGGAACACAGGGAGGATCGCCCCTCCACTTT
>TRBV29-1|.|11|.|TRBJ1-2
CSVQGDYGYTF
TGCAGCGTCCAGGGAGACTATGGCTACACCTTC
>TRBV28|.|14|TRBD1|TRBJ1-2
CASSSPTGHYGYTF
TGTGCCAGCAGTTCCCCGACAGGGCACTATGGCTACACCTTC
>TRBV29-1|few|12|.|TRBJ2-7
CSVGAGKDEQYF
TGCAGCGTGGGGGCGGGAAAGGACGAGCAGTACTTC
>TRBV5-1|.|15|.|TRBJ1-2
CASAIAPGRGYGYTF
TGCGCCAGCGCCATCGCCCCGGGGCGCGGCTATGGCTACACCTTC
>TRBV7-2|.|15|TRBD1|TRBJ2-7
CASSLVGQGDYEQYF
TGTGCCAGCAGCCTAGTAGGACAGGGCGACTACGAGCAGTACTTC
>TRBV20-1|few|15|.|TRBJ1-1
CSAGARGKGNAEAFF
TGCAGTGCTGGAGCAAGGGGGAAAGGGAACGCTGAAGCTTTCTTT
>TRBV28|.|14|.|TRBJ1-2
CASSLKLRASGYTF
TGTGCCAGCAGTTTAAAATTACGGGCCTCTGGCTACACCTTC
>TRBV11-2|.|16|.|TRBJ2-7
CASSFNGQGELDEQYF
TGTGCCAGCAGCTTTAATGGGCAGGGAGAGTTAGACGAGCAGTACTTC
>TRBV24-1|.|16|TRBD2|TRBJ2-1
CATSDLSGSGYNEQFF
TGTGCCACCAGTGATCTTAGCGGGAGTGGCTACAATGAGCAGTTCTTC
>TRBV7-3|.|12|.|TRBJ2-1
CASSLEAGKQFF
TGTGCCAGCAGCTTAGAGGCGGGCAAGCAGTTCTTC
>TRBV6-6|.|13|TRBD2|TRBJ2-5
CASLAVYQETQYF
TGTGCCAGCCTAGCGGTGTACCAAGAGACCCAGTACTTC
>TRBV6-4|few|14|TRBD2|TRBJ2-1
CASSDAGLGYEQFF
TGTGCCAGCAGTGACGCGGGACTAGGCTATGAGCAGTTCTTC
>TRBV20-1|.|15|.|TRBJ2-5
CSATEGRQTGETQYF
TGCAGTGCTACTGAAGGACGACAGACTGGAGAGACCCAGTACTTC
>TRBV29-1|.|14|TRBD1|TRBJ1-1
CSVEDRGRNTEAFF
TGCAGCGTTGAAGACAGGGGGCGCAACACTGAAGCTTTCTTT
>TRBV20-1|few|18|.|TRBJ2-5
CSGRRLEVMAGFQETQYF
TGCAGCGGCCGGCGACTAGAAGTTATGGCGGGCTTCCAGGAGACCCAGTACTTC
>TRBV3-1|.|15|.|TRBJ2-1
CASSQAGPIRDEQFF
TGTGCCAGCAGCCAAGCCGGACCAATTCGGGATGAGCAGTTCTTC
>TRBV5-1|.|16|.|TRBJ2-1
CASSIYTGAAFDEQFF
TGCGCCAGCAGCATATACACAGGTGCAGCATTCGATGAGCAGTTCTTC
>TRBV18|few|13|TRBD1|TRBJ1-2
CASGTANSYGYTF
TGTGCCAGCGGGACAGCAAACAGTTATGGCTACACCTTC
>TRBV29-1|.|17|.|TRBJ2-1
CSVEGGQGVVGYNEQFF
TGCAGCGTTGAGGGGGGGCAGGGGGTCGTCGGCTACAATGAGCAGTTCTTC
>TRBV28|.|15|TRBD2|TRBJ2-3
CASALGAGEADTQYF
TGTGCCAGCGCTCTAGGAGCGGGAGAGGCAGATACGCAGTATTTT
>TRBV14|.|14|.|TRBJ2-3
CASSRDPGADTQYF
TGTGCCAGCAGCCGGGACCCGGGGGCAGATACGCAGTATTTT
>TRBV5-1|few|14|.|TRBJ2-7
CASSLDQWGNEQYF
TGCGCCAGCAGCTTGGATCAGTGGGGAAACGAGCAGTACTTC
>TRBV28|.|14|.|TRBJ2-7
CASTVYRRSYEQYF
TGTGCCAGCACTGTGTACCGGAGATCCTACGAGCAGTACTTC
>TRBV5-8|.|10|.|TRBJ2-4
CASTQNIQYF
TGTGCCAGCACCCAAAACATTCAGTACTTC
>TRBV20-1|few|15|.|TRBJ2-1
CSAKIAESSYNEQFF
TGCAGTGCAAAAATAGCGGAGAGCTCCTACAATGAGCAGTTCTTC
>TRBV15|.|17|TRBD2|TRBJ2-5
CATSRSGLAGGRETQYF
TGTGCCACCAGCAGATCTGGACTAGCGGGAGGGAGGGAGACCCAGTACTTC
>TRBV28|.|16|TRBD1|TRBJ2-7
CASSLRDRGKPYEQYF
TGTGCCAGCAGTTTACGGGACAGGGGAAAACCCTACGAGCAGTACTTC
>TRBV4-3|.|14|.|TRBJ2-5
CASSQNGGGETQYF
TGCGCCAGCAGCCAGAATGGAGGGGGGGAGACCCAGTACTTC
>TRBV20-1|.|15|TRBD1|TRBJ2-3
CSAPFRDRGTDTQYF
TGCAGTGCTCCTTTCCGGGACAGGGGCACAGATACGCAGTATTTT
>TRBV7-2|.|18|TRBD2|TRBJ2-3
CASSSRLAGIDITDTQYF
TGTGCCAGCAGCTCACGACTAGCGGGAATCGATATCACAGATACGCAGTATTTT
>TRBV20-1|few|15|TRBD2|TRBJ2-5
CSARDQREGWETQYF
TGCAGTGCTAGAGATCAGCGGGAGGGATGGGAGACCCAGTACTTC
>TRBV6-5|.|16|TRBD2|TRBJ2-4
CASAPIAGTAKNIQYF
TGTGCCAGCGCCCCGATAGCGGGAACGGCCAAAAACATTCAGTACTTC
>TRBV6-2/TRBV6-3|.|16|.|TRBJ1-1
CASSYMAARWRTEAFF
TGTGCCAGCAGTTACATGGCAGCCCGGTGGAGGACTGAAGCTTTCTTT
>TRBV7-8|.|12|.|TRBJ2-5
CASSSIAPQQYF
TGTGCCAGCAGCTCCATAGCGCCCCAACAGTACTTC
>TRBV7-2|few|15|.|TRBJ2-6
CASSLRVRGANVLTF
TGTGCCAGCAGCTTAAGAGTGAGAGGGGCCAACGTCCTGACTTTC
>TRBV18|.|13|.|TRBJ1-1
CASSGHPNTEAFF
TGTGCCAGCTCGGGACATCCGAACACTGAAGCTTTCTTT
>TRBV12-3/TRBV12-4|.|15|TRBD2|TRBJ2-1
CALAGGPSSYNEQVF
TGTGCCCTAGCGGGGGGCCCGAGCTCCTACAATGAGCAGGTCTTC
>TRBV28|.|15|TRBD1|TRBJ2-7
CASSARQGESYEQYF
TGTGCCAGCAGTGCCAGACAGGGTGAGTCCTACGAGCAGTACTTC
>TRBV20-1|few|18|TRBD1|TRBJ1-2
CSARETGTGGSSTYGYTF
TGCAGTGCTAGAGAGACCGGGACAGGGGGCAGCAGTACCTATGGCTACACCTTC